The present T cell receptor (beta chain) was sequenced within a study of beta chain features in type 1 diabetes. As every portion of the isolated RNA was reverse transcribed, the sequencing read expressed TCRB transcripts. Profiling relied on immunoSEQ multiplex PCR, and the TCRdb table lists in-frame clones only, not all of them. Of 150,000 to 180,000 clones listed, about 8.1% are singletons. The V gene lost 4 bases and the J gene lost 5 bases, with 20 bases spanning the gap. This CDR3 comprises 16 residues. Germline V gene lookup returns CDR1 LNHDA and CDR2 SQIVND (reference sequence). This chain links TRBV19 with TRBJ2-5, with D possibly TRBD1 on 6 matching bases. The sequenced sample consisted of central memory CD4+ T cells from blood. The clonotype comes from a man aged 18 to 29 in good health. The DNA of the CDR3 is TGTGCCAGTAGTACGTCTGGACAGTGGACGGGGGAGACCCAGTACTTC. It yields the protein CASSTSGQWTGETQYF.